The T cell receptor (beta chain) described here comes from a study of shared clonotypes between healthy human individuals. The study, taken as a whole, reports: Estimated clonotype richness was generally higher in naive than memory subsets.

The germline V and J ends were trimmed by 4 bases and 4 bases, with 10 bases remaining between them. This CDR3 contains 13 residues. CDR1 and CDR2 (germline): MGHRA, YSYEKL. CD45RO negativity and positive selection for CCR7 defined naive CD8 cells, a population that excluded terminally differentiated effector memory CD45RA+ cells. TCRdb's copy holds only in-frame clones and misses some; the assay was immunoSEQ multiplex PCR. The profile covers about 2 million clones, with approximately 94% appearing a single time and approximately 1.2% taken by the ten largest. As concerns this clone: Its antigen is undetermined.

This chain uses TRBV4-1 with TRBJ2-5; possible D gene TRBD1, 6 bases. The sample consisted of naive CD8+ T cells sorted from blood. The receptor comes from a young man in good health. This CDR3 reads CASSRMTGETQYF. In DNA, the CDR3 is TGCGCCAGCAGCCGAATGACAGGAGAGACCCAGTACTTC.